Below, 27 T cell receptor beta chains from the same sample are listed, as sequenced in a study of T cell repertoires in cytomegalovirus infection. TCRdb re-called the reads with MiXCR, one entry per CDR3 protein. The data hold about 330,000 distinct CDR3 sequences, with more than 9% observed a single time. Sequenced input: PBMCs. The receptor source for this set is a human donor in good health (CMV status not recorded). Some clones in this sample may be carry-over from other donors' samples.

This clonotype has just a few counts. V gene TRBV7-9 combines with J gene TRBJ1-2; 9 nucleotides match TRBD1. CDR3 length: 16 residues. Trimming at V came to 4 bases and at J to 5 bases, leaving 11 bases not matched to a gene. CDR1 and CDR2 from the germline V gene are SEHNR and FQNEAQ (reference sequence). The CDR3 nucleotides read TGTGCCAGCAGCTACCCCGCCGGGACAGGGTTGTATGGCTACACCTTC. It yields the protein CASSYPAGTGLYGYTF. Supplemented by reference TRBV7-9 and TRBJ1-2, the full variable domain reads DTGVSQNPRHKITKRGQNVTFRCDPISEHNRLYWYRQTLGQGPEFLTYFQNEAQLEKSRLLSDRFSAERPKGSFSTLEIQRTEQGDSAMYLCASSYPAGTGLYGYTFGSGTRLTVV.

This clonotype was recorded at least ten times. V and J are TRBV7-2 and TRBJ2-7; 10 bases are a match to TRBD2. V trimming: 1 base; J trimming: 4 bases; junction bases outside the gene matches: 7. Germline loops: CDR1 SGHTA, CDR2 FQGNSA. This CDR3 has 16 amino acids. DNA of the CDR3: TGTGCCAGCAGCTTAGTAGTTTCTAGCGGGGGTTACGAGCAGTACTTC. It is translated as CASSLVVSSGGYEQYF.

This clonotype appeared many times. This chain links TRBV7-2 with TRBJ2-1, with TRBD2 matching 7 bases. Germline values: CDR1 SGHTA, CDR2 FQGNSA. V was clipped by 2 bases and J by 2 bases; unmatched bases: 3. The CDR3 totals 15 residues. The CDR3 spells CASSLSAGPYNEQFF. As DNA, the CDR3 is TGTGCCAGCAGCTTATCAGCGGGGCCCTACAATGAGCAGTTCTTC.

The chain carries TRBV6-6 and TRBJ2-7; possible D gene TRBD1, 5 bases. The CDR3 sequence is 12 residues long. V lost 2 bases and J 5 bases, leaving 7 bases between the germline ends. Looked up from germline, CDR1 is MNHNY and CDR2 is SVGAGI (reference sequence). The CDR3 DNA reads TGTGCCAGCAGTTACAGGGGTAACGAGCAGTACTTC. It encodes CASSYRGNEQYF.

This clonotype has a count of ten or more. CDR3 loop: CASSLVAVYNEKLFF. The CDR3 DNA is TGTGCCAGCAGCTTAGTTGCCGTTTATAATGAAAAACTGTTTTTT. The chain combines TRBV7-2 with TRBJ1-4; D is uncertain. Germline CDR1 and CDR2: SGHTA and FQGNSA. Deletions cut 1 base from V and 4 bases from J, with 10 bases between. CDR3 length: 15 amino acids. The complete variable domain, with remaining parts taken from reference TRBV7-2 and TRBJ1-4, reads GAGVSQSPSNKVTEKGKDVELRCDPISGHTALYWYRQSLGQGLEFLIYFQGNSAPDKSGLPSDRFSAERTGGSVSTLTIQRTQQEDSAVYLCASSLVAVYNEKLFFGSGTQLSVL.

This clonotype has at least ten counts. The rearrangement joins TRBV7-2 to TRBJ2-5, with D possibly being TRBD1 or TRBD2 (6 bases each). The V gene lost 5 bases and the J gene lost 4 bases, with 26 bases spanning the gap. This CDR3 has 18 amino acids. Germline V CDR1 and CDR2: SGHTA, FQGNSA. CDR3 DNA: TGTGCCAGCAGCCACCCCCGGGACACACGGAGGGGTGTAGAGACCCAGTACTTC. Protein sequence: CASSHPRDTRRGVETQYF.

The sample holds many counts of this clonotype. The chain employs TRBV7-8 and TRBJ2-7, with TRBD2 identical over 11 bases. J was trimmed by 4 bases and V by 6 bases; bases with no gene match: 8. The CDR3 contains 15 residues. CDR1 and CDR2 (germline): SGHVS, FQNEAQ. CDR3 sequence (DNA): TGTGCCAGCAGTGTTAGCGGGAGGGCCACGTACGAGCAGTACTTC. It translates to CASSVSGRATYEQYF.

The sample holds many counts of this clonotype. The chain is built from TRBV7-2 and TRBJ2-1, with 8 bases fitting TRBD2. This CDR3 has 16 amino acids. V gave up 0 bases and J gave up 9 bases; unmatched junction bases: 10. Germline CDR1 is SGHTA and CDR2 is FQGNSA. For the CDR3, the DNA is TGTGCCAGCAGCTTAGCGCTGTCCGGGACTAGGGGTGAGCAGTTCTTC. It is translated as CASSLALSGTRGEQFF. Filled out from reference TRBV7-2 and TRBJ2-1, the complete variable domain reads GAGVSQSPSNKVTEKGKDVELRCDPISGHTALYWYRQSLGQGLEFLIYFQGNSAPDKSGLPSDRFSAERTGGSVSTLTIQRTQQEDSAVYLCASSLALSGTRGEQFFGPGTRLTVL.

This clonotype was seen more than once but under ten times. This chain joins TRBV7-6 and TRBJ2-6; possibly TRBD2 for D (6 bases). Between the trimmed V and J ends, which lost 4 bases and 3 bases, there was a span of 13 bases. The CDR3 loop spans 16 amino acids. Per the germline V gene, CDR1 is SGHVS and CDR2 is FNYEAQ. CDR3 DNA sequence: TGTGCCAGCAGCTCTAGCGCGGGATATGGGGCCAACGTCCTGACTTTC. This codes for CASSSSAGYGANVLTF.

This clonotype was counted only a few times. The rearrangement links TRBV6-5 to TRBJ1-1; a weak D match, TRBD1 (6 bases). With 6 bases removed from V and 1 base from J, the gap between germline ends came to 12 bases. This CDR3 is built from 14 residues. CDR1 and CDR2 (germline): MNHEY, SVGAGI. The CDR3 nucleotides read TGTGCCAGCAGCAACAGGGTTCAGAACACTGAAGCTTTCTTT. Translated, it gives CASSNRVQNTEAFF.

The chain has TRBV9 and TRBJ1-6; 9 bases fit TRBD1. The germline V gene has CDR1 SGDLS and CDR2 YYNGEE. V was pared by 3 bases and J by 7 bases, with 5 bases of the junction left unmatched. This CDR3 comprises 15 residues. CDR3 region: CASSGPGQGNSPLHF. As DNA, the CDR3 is TGTGCCAGCAGCGGGCCGGGACAGGGAAATTCACCCCTCCACTTT.

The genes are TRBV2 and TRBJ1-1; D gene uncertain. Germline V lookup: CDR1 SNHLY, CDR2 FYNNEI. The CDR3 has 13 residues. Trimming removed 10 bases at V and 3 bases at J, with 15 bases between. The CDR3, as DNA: TGTGCCAATTCGTGGAAGCAGGACACTGAAGCTTTCTTT. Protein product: CANSWKQDTEAFF.

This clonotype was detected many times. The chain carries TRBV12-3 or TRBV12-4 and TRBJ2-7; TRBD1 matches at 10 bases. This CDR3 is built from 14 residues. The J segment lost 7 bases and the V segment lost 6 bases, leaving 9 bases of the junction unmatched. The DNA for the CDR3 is TGTGCCAGCAGACCGGGACAGGGGCGCTGGGAGCAGTACTTC. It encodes CASRPGQGRWEQYF.

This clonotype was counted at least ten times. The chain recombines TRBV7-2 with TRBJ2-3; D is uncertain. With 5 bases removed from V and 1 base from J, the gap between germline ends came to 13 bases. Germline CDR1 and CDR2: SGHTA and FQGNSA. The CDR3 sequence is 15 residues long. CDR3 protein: CASSPQQVGTDTQYF. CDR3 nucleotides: TGTGCCAGCAGCCCACAGCAGGTGGGCACAGATACGCAGTATTTT.

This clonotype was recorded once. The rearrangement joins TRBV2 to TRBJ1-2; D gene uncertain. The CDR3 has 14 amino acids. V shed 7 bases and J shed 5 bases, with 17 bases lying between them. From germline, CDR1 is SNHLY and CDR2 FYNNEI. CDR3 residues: CASKPWGVGYGYTF. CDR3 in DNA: TGTGCCAGCAAACCTTGGGGAGTAGGGTATGGCTACACCTTC.

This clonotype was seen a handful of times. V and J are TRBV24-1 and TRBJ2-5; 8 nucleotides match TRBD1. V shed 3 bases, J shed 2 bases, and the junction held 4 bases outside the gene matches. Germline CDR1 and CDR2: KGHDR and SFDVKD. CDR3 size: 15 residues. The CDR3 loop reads CATSDLGTGQETQYF. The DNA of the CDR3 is TGTGCCACCAGTGATCTGGGGACAGGTCAAGAGACCCAGTACTTC.

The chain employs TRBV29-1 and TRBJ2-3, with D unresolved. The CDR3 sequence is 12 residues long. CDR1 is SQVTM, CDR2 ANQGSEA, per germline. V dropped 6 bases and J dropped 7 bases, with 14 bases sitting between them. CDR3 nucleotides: TGCAGCGTACCGGGCCCCCCGCATACGCAGTATTTT. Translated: CSVPGPPHTQYF.

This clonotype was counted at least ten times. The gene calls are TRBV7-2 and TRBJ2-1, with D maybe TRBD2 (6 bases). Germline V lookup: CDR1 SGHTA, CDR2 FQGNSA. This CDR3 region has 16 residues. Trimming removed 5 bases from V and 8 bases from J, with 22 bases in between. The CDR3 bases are TGTGCCAGCAGCCTTTGGAGGGGCGTAGACTTTTATGAGCAGTTCTTC. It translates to CASSLWRGVDFYEQFF.

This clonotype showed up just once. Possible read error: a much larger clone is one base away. The CDR3 DNA reads TGTGCCACCAGCAGAGAGGGGAATAGCAATCAGCCCCAGCATTTT. This codes for CATSREGNSNQPQHF. V and J are TRBV15 and TRBJ1-5; D gene uncertain. This CDR3 region has 15 residues. Trimming cost V 0 bases and J 0 bases, with 6 bases left between them. Germline loops: CDR1 LNHNV, CDR2 YYDKDF (reference sequence).

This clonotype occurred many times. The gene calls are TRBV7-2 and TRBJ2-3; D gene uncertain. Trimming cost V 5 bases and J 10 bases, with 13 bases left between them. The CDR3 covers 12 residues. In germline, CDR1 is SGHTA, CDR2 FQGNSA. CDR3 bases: TGTGCCAGCAGCCCCACGGCGGCATCGCAGTATTTT. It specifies CASSPTAASQYF.

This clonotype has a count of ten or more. The CDR3 nucleotides are TGTGCCAGCAGTTTCAAAGGCTCCTACGAGCAGTACTTC. As protein: CASSFKGSYEQYF. The chain employs TRBV12-3 or TRBV12-4 and TRBJ2-7; no clear D gene. V dropped 3 bases and J dropped 0 bases, with 6 bases sitting between them. This CDR3 has 13 amino acids.

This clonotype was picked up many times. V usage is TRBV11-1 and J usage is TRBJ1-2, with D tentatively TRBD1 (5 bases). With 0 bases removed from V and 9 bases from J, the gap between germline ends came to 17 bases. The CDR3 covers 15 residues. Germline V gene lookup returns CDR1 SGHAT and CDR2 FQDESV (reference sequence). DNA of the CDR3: TGTGCCAGCAGCTTAGCAACCGGGACTCCCAGGAGCTACACCTTC. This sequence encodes CASSLATGTPRSYTF.

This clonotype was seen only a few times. The CDR3 is CSAPFPGQGPYEQYF. In DNA, the CDR3 is TGCAGTGCTCCCTTCCCCGGACAGGGTCCCTACGAGCAGTACTTC. The chain has TRBV20-1 and TRBJ2-7, with 8 nucleotides matching TRBD1. Germline assignment: CDR1 DFQATT and CDR2 SNEGSKA (reference sequence). There are 15 residues in the CDR3. V lost 5 bases to trimming and J lost 2 bases; unmatched junction nucleotides: 11.

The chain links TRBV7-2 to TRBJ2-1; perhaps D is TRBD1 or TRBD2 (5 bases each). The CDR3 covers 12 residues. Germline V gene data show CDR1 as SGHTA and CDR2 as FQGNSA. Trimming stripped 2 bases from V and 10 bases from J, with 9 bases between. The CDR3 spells CASSLKGTEQFF. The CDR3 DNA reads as TGTGCCAGCAGCTTAAAAGGGACGGAGCAGTTCTTC.

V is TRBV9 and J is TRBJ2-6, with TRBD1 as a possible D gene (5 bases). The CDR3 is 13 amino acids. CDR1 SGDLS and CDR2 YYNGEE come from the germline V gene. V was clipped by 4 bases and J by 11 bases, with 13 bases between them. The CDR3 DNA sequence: TGTGCCAGCAGCAAGAGACAGCCAGACGTCCTGACTTTC. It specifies CASSKRQPDVLTF.

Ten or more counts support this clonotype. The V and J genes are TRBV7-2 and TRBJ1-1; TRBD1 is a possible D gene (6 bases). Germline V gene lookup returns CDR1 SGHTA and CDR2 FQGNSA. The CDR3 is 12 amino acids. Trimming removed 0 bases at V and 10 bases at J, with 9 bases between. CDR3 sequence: CASSLAQGLAFF. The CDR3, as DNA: TGTGCCAGCAGCTTAGCGCAGGGGTTAGCTTTCTTT.

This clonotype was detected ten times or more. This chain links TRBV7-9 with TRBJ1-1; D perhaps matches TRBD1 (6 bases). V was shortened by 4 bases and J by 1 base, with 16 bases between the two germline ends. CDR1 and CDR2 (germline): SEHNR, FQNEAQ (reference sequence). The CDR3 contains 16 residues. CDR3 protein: CASSSRGGLGNTEAFF. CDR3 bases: TGTGCCAGCAGCTCCCGGGGGGGGCTGGGGAACACTGAAGCTTTCTTT.